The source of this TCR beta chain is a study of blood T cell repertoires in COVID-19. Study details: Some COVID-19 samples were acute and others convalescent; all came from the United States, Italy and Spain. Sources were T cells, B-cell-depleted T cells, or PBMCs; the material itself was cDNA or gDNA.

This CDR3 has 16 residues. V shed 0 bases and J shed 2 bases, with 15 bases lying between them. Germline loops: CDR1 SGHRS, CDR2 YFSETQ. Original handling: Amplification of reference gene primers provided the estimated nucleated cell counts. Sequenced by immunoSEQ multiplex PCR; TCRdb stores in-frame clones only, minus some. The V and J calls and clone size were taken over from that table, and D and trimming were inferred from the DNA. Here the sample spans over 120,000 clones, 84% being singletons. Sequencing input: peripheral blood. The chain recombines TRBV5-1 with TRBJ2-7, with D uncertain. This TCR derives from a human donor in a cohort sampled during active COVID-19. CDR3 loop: CASSLAVREAAYEQYF. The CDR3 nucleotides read TGCGCCAGCAGCTTGGCCGTTCGAGAAGCCGCCTACGAGCAGTACTTC.